This T cell receptor beta chain was recovered during a study of vaccination effects on CD4 cells after COVID-19. Germline CDR1 SGHTA, CDR2 FQGNSA. Trimming took 11 bases from V and 4 from J, leaving 11 bases between them. The CDR3 contains 11 residues. The protocol was immunoSEQ multiplex PCR, while the TCRdb copy is restricted to in-frame clones and leaves out a portion. The sample has about 43,000 clones; roughly 79% are singletons. Expansion of antigen-specific CD4+ T cells with viral peptide pools was carried out by the ViraFEST assay before sequencing. An approximately ten-day culture period preceded the isolation of CD4+ T cells. Vaccine recipients lacked prior SARS-CoV-2 infection and had negative nucleocapsid antibodies. Around 2 million PBMC per well were cultured with around 10 IU/ml IL-2 and approximately 10 ug/ml peptides. Points on this clone: Antigen: not known.

The sequence was collected from a human donor who received a COVID-19 vaccine. The sequenced sample was CD4+ T cells from PBMCs cultured with SARS-CoV-2 spike peptides, obtained before COVID-19 vaccination. This chain links TRBV7-2 with TRBJ2-5; D may be TRBD2 (6 bases). In DNA, the CDR3 is TGTGCCTTCAGGAGGGGAGAGACCCAGTACTTC. Amino acid sequence: CAFRRGETQYF.